The source of this TCR beta chain is a study of shared clonotypes between healthy human individuals. V was pared by 5 bases and J by 2 bases, with 8 bases of the junction left unmatched. In germline, CDR1 is LGHNA, CDR2 YNFKEQ. The CDR3 covers 16 residues. The assay was immunoSEQ multiplex PCR, and TCRdb's table has in-frame clones only and misses some. This table has some 2.3 million clones, 93% appearing once. The source material was naive CD4+ T cells from PBMCs. Subset of the sample: CD45RA+ positively selected. The sequence was obtained from a man between 18 and 35 years old in good health. Some clones in this sample may be carry-over from other donors' samples. This sequence joins TRBV4-2 and TRBJ2-3; TRBD2 matches at 9 bases. As DNA, the CDR3 is TGTGCCAGCAGCAACCGACTAGCGGACGTCACAGATACGCAGTATTTT. It is translated as CASSNRLADVTDTQYF.